These 13 T cell receptor beta chains share one sample of origin, sequenced in a study of blood T cell repertoires in COVID-19. Libraries were prepared by immunoSEQ multiplex PCR; TCRdb keeps only in-frame clonotypes and omits some of them. The sample consists of more than 90,000 clones, about 76% of them appearing once. Sequencing used peripheral blood. The receptor set was obtained from an elderly woman with acute or convalescent COVID-19.

This clone occurred a few times. This sequence joins TRBV18 and TRBJ2-2, with TRBD1 identical over 8 bases. Per the germline V gene, CDR1 is KGHSH and CDR2 is LQKENI. The CDR3 sequence is 20 residues long. Trimming took 0 bases from V and 6 from J; bases not matched to a gene: 18. The chain's CDR3 is CASSPPQLDRVNEEAGELFF. In DNA form, the CDR3 reads TGTGCCAGCTCACCACCTCAATTGGACAGGGTTAATGAAGAGGCCGGGGAGCTGTTTTTT.

J is TRBJ1-3 and V is TRBV5-5; D ambiguous. Germline CDR1 reads SGHKS; CDR2 reads YYEKEE (reference sequence). V was clipped by 1 base and J by 4 bases, with 15 bases between them. There are 16 residues in the CDR3. As DNA, the CDR3 is TGTGCCAGCAGCTTGACTAGGGTCATCTCAGGAAACACCATATATTTT. Its translation is CASSLTRVISGNTIYF.

The rearrangement uses TRBV30 and TRBJ1-5; TRBD1 matches at 10 bases. The ends lost 2 bases at V and 4 bases at J; junction bases unmatched: 5. CDR1 GTSNPN and CDR2 SVGIG come from the germline V gene (reference sequence). CDR3 length: 15 residues. The CDR3 spells CAWSHRQGANQPQHF. CDR3 nucleotide sequence: TGTGCCTGGAGTCATCGACAGGGGGCGAATCAGCCCCAGCATTTT.

V and J are TRBV28 and TRBJ2-7; 10 bases map to TRBD1. There are 15 residues in the CDR3. Germline CDR1 is MDHEN and CDR2 is SYDVKM. The J segment lost 5 bases and the V segment lost 4 bases, leaving 8 bases of the junction unmatched. Here the CDR3 reads CASSSGGTGANEQYF. The CDR3 DNA reads as TGTGCCAGCAGTTCGGGTGGGACAGGGGCCAACGAGCAGTACTTC.

This clone was seen a single time. The chain employs TRBV6-1 and TRBJ2-7, with D tentatively TRBD1 (5 bases). There are 14 residues in the CDR3. Germline loops: CDR1 MNHNS, CDR2 SASEGT. The V end lost 1 base, the J end lost 3 bases, and 10 bases lay between the germline ends. The CDR3 spells CASSEGPRGYEQYF. The DNA for the CDR3 is TGTGCCAGCAGTGAAGGACCAAGGGGCTACGAGCAGTACTTC.

The chain employs TRBV5-6 and TRBJ1-6, with D tentatively TRBD1 (6 bases). CDR3 size: 17 residues. Germline V gene sequence: CDR1 SGHDT, CDR2 YYEEEE. V was pared by 2 bases and J by 0 bases, with 12 bases between. The CDR3: CASSFLTGSSYNSPLHF. The CDR3 DNA reads as TGTGCCAGCAGCTTCCTGACAGGAAGCTCCTATAATTCACCCCTCCACTTT.

On this clone: A read error may account for a junction end that differs from germline. This chain links TRBV3-1 (or the pseudogene TRBV3-2) with TRBJ2-7; D perhaps matches TRBD1 (6 bases). Germline CDR1 reads LGHDT; CDR2 reads YNNKEL (reference sequence). This CDR3 is built from 14 residues. The CDR3 DNA is TGTGCCAGCAGCAAAGACACAGGGACCTACGAGCAGTACTTC. The encoded protein is CASSKDTGTYEQYF.

The V and J genes are TRBV6-5 and TRBJ1-2; TRBD1 might be the D (5 bases). Looked up from germline, CDR1 is MNHEY and CDR2 is SVGAGI. V was cut by 7 bases and J by 7 bases, with 13 bases left in between. The CDR3 extends over 12 amino acids. The DNA of the CDR3 is TGTGCCAGCAAAGGAGGGGACGGTGGCTACACCTTC. It codes for CASKGGDGGYTF.

This sequence joins TRBV5-4 and TRBJ2-1; possible D gene TRBD2, 5 bases. Germline V CDR1 and CDR2: SGHNT, YYREEE (reference sequence). V was clipped by 0 bases and J by 5 bases, with 15 bases between them. The CDR3 consists of 16 residues. CDR3 amino acids: CASSLGHSAANNEQFF. The CDR3 nucleotides are TGTGCCAGCAGCTTGGGCCATTCAGCGGCCAACAATGAGCAGTTCTTC.

This sequence joins TRBV7-3 and TRBJ2-5, with 9 bases matching TRBD2. With 3 bases clipped from V and 7 bases from J, the junction kept 6 bases outside the gene matches. Germline V lookup: CDR1 SGHTA, CDR2 FQGTGA. This CDR3 is 14 amino acids long. The CDR3 DNA reads TGTGCCAGCAGCTTTGCGGGAGGGCCGGGGACCCAGTACTTC. Its protein is CASSFAGGPGTQYF.

The V call is TRBV15, the J call TRBJ2-5; perhaps TRBD2 as D (7 bases). Germline V CDR1 and CDR2: LNHNV, YYDKDF (reference sequence). CDR3 length equals 20 residues. The ends were cut back, 0 bases at V and 6 bases at J, with 29 bases in the middle. For the CDR3, the DNA is TGTGCCACCAGCAGAGATTTTGTAGGGGGAGGGCGGCTTGGAAGACAGACCCAGTACTTC. It encodes CATSRDFVGGGRLGRQTQYF. The full variable domain, with the rest looked up from reference TRBV15 and TRBJ2-5, is DAMVIQNPRYQVTQFGKPVTLSCSQTLNHNVMYWYQQKSSQAPKLLFHYYDKDFNNEADTPDNFQSRRPNTSFCFLDIRSPGLGDTAMYLCATSRDFVGGGRLGRQTQYFGPGTRLLVL.

The genes are TRBV19 and TRBJ2-1; TRBD2 aligns across 9 bases. Germline V gene data show CDR1 as LNHDA and CDR2 as SQIVND (reference sequence). This CDR3 has 14 residues. Trimming removed 4 bases from V and 8 bases from J; junction bases left unmatched: 6. CDR3 sequence (DNA): TGTGCCAGTAGTAGCGGGAGGGCTATAGATGAGCAGTTCTTC. It is translated as CASSSGRAIDEQFF.

This clone was counted between two and nine times. CDR3 bases: TGTGCCAGCAGCTGGGGGGCTGAAGCTTTCTTT. This translates into CASSWGAEAFF. The chain recombines TRBV7-2 with TRBJ1-1; tentatively, D is TRBD1 (5 bases). Trimming pared 4 bases from V and 6 bases from J, leaving 6 bases between. CDR3 length equals 11 residues. Per the germline V gene, CDR1 is SGHTA and CDR2 is FQGNSA.